Listed below are T cell receptor beta chains from one sample, sequenced in a study of CD8 T cells in ankylosing spondylitis. TCRdb re-derived calls from the 5' RACE reads in MiXCR, one entry per CDR3 protein. The table lists more than 250,000 distinct CDR3 sequences, roughly 8% of them singletons. Material for sequencing was blood, either unsorted or a sorted T cell fraction (not recorded which). The receptor set was obtained from a male donor with ankylosing spondylitis. CDR3s include the opening cysteine and the closing phenylalanine or tryptophan.

TRBJ2-6	TRBV5-1	20	CASSFPQGSSSYSGANVLTF
TRBJ2-3	TRBV12-3/TRBV12-4	12	CASRSPGDTQYF
TRBJ2-5	TRBV11-1	18	CASSLPPGLAGLQETQYF
TRBJ2-2	TRBV13	19	CASSLYVTSGSGNTGELFF
TRBJ1-3	TRBV18	12	CASSTAGDTIYF
TRBJ2-3	TRBV27	16	CASSVGLADLTDTQYF
TRBJ1-5	TRBV27	13	CASSPLVRQPQHF
TRBJ2-5	TRBV4-1	15	CASSQTMAGQETQYF
TRBJ2-1	TRBV5-1	18	CASSLGLAVISSYNEQFF
TRBJ2-1	TRBV5-1	14	CASSLGRWGNEQFF
TRBJ2-1	TRBV7-9	17	CASSLVWREAAAGEQFF
TRBJ2-3	TRBV18	16	CASSPPTGVVPDTQYF
TRBJ2-1	TRBV4-2	16	CASSQDGAGALNEQFF
TRBJ2-5	TRBV5-1	15	CASSIGLDRVETQYF